The TCR beta chain under discussion was sequenced for a study of blood T cell repertoires in COVID-19. Whole-study context: COVID-19 samples from acute and convalescent phases originated in the United States, Italy and Spain.

Clones were sequenced by immunoSEQ multiplex PCR, and TCRdb holds only the in-frame ones, with some missing. The sample records 77,000 or so clones, around 90% being singletons. V was shortened by 4 bases and J by 3 bases, with 23 bases between the two germline ends. This CDR3 has 18 residues. Germline CDR1 is LNHDA and CDR2 is SQIVND (reference sequence). V and J are TRBV19 and TRBJ2-3, with D possibly TRBD1 on 6 matching bases. This TCR derives from a man aged 50-59 years with active COVID-19. Input material: peripheral blood. The CDR3 bases are TGTGCCAGTAGTAAAGGGCTCCTTTACAGGGTTCGGACAGATACGCAGTATTTT. This translates into CASSKGLLYRVRTDTQYF.